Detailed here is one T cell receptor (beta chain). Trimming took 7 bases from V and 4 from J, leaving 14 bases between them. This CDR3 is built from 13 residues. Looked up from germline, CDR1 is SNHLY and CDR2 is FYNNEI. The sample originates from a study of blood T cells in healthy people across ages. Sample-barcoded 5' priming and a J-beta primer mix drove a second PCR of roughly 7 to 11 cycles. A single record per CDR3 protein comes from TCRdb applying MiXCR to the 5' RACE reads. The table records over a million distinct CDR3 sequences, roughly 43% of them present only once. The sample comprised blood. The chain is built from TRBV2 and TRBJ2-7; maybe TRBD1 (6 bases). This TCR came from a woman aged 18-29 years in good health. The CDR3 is CASTGGQNYEQYF. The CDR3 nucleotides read TGTGCCAGCACTGGGGGCCAAAATTACGAGCAGTACTTC. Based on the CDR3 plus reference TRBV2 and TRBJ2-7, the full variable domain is EPEVTQTPSHQVTQMGQEVILRCVPISNHLYFYWYRQILGQKVEFLVSFYNNEISEKSEIFDDQFSVERPDGSNFTLKIRSTKLEDSAMYFCASTGGQNYEQYFGPGTRLTVT.